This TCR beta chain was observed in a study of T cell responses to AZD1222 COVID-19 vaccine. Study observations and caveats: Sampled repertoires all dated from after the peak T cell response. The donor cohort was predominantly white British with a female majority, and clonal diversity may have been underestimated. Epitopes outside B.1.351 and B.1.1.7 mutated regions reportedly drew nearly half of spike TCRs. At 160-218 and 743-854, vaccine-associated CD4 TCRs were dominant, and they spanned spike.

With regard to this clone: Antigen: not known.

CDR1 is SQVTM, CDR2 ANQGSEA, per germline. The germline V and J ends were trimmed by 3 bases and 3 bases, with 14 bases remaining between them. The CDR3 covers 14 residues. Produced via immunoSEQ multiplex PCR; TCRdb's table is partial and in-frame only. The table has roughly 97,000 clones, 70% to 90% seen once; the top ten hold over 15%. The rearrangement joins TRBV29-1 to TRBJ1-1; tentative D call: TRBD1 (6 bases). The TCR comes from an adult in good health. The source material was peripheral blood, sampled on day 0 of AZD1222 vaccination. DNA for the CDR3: TGCAGCGTTGAGGTCCAGGGGTTTGACACTGAAGCTTTCTTT. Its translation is CSVEVQGFDTEAFF.